Listed below are T cell receptor beta chains from one sample, sequenced in a study of T-cell memory formation after mild COVID-19. TCRdb reanalysed the 5' RACE reads using MiXCR and keeps one entry per CDR3 protein. The sample has about 350,000 distinct CDR3 sequences, 20% seen once. Sequencing was carried out using PBMCs or a T cell subset sorted from them (not recorded which). All receptors derive from a man aged 18-30 years who had mild COVID-19 (a few samples of this study predate the infection). Cell type and time point are not known. The conserved cysteine and the conserved F or W are not part of the CDR3 here.

J,V,CDR3
TRBJ1-1,TRBV5-1,ASRGSENTEAF
TRBJ1-2,TRBV19,ASSIGQGYGYT
TRBJ2-2,TRBV5-4,ASSSGGSGNTGELF
TRBJ2-7,TRBV18,ASSPGQGLEQY
TRBJ2-5,TRBV4-3,ASSQDLSFGGTEETQY
TRBJ2-2,TRBV7-6,ASSFGQTTGELF
TRBJ1-2,TRBV6-6,ASSPGQGQGYT
TRBJ2-3,TRBV7-2,ASNLGTASTDTQY
TRBJ1-3,TRBV7-9,ASTRGAPSGNTIY
TRBJ2-4,TRBV12-3/TRBV12-4,ASSRDSKNIQY
TRBJ2-1,TRBV5-1,ASSFRGSEQF
TRBJ2-1,TRBV20-1,SARRQGNEQF
TRBJ2-3,TRBV28,ASRSVTDTQY
TRBJ1-4,TRBV4-1,ASSQAGEEKLF
TRBJ1-2,TRBV6-5,ASSKGQGMGYGYT
TRBJ1-2,TRBV6-5,ASSGTGLREGYT
TRBJ2-1,TRBV20-1,SASSGVLMEQF
TRBJ1-4,TRBV6-6,ASSSGQVPEKLF
TRBJ1-6,TRBV5-1,ASSLDVGTGGKDLH
TRBJ2-2,TRBV2,ASRGDRGRSNTGELF
TRBJ2-7,TRBV5-1,ASRSLTGGTYEQY
TRBJ2-5,TRBV15,ATSKGLGPVGTQY
TRBJ2-5,TRBV7-9,ASSPTPGPAGETQY
TRBJ1-6,TRBV5-1,ASSLGSSSYNSPLH
TRBJ2-2,TRBV7-2,ASSFQPAATGELF
TRBJ1-5,TRBV6-5,ASSYSHRDNQPQH
TRBJ2-7,TRBV4-3,ASSQDLIGRTGSYEQY
TRBJ2-5,TRBV11-1,ASSSAQGAKETQY
TRBJ2-1,TRBV3-1,ASSQGRTSGSYNEQF
TRBJ2-1,TRBV11-1,ASSRPPRWVRSYNEQF
TRBJ1-4,TRBV19,ASSIAIGQADVS
TRBJ2-2,TRBV5-1,ASSLKGGAGELF
TRBJ2-3,TRBV7-2,ASSPPTSIPDTQY
TRBJ2-1,TRBV28,ASSFRQNYNEQF
TRBJ2-1,TRBV7-9,ASSPGTGFYLEQF
TRBJ1-1,TRBV3-1,ASSHLTEAF
TRBJ2-2,TRBV3-1,ASSQATGNTGELF